This T cell receptor (beta chain) was sequenced in a study of Ad26.COV2.S vaccination and SARS-CoV-2 variants (dated by TCRdb to the early 2020s). A note on the overall study: Donors in the vaccine arm were drawn from COV1001, a phase I-IIa trial of Ad26.COV2.S in healthy adults that was multicentre, randomized, double-blind and placebo-controlled. The specificity and breadth of SARS-CoV-2-reactive T cell receptors after Ad26.COV2.S vaccination were assessed by TCRbeta repertoire sequencing. Trial participants were randomized into five groups of five: low-dose or high-dose Ad26.COV2.S given once or twice, or placebo on both occasions. Throughout the experiments and outcome assessment, investigators stayed blinded to trial group allocation. A total of 32 samples were included in the TCR-sequenced set, comprising roughly 19 Ad26.COV2.S vaccine recipients, 5 placebo recipients and 8 SARS-CoV-2 convalescent individuals. Dosing of Ad26.COV2.S was intramuscular, at either 5x10^10 or 1x10^11 viral particles, delivered as one shot or as two shots spaced 56 days apart.

The immunoSEQ Assay was the method used to sequence TCRbeta CDR3 regions. After extraction, genomic DNA underwent amplification by bias-controlled multiplex PCR, followed by high-throughput sequencing. As for how the authors treated the data: Collapsing and filtering of sequences were performed to quantify the absolute abundance of each unique TCRbeta CDR3 region. Usable DNA was measured by amplifying reference genes present in all nucleated cells, and TCRbeta template counts were normalized to that usable DNA to estimate T cell fraction. Repertoire TCRs were annotated as SARS-CoV-2-specific when V gene, CDR3 amino acid sequence and J gene were exactly matched to a known reactive TCR set. The reference SARS-CoV-2 TCR set came from MIRA and was filtered for enrichment in COVID-19-positive ImmuneCODE repertoires, removing public or cross-reactive TCRs. Using the MIRA antigens, annotated TCRs were further analysed by specific ORF or by position within an ORF. Breadth was defined as annotated unique rearrangements over total unique productive rearrangements; depth was the summed frequency of those rearrangements. Group comparisons of TCR breadth used two-sided Wilcoxon rank-sum tests. Not all clones reach the TCRdb copy of this immuneACCESS table, which keeps in-frame sequences only. Checked studies attribute under half of the gap to unresolved V genes and leave the rest unexplained. Clonal size and the V and J genes are those of that table, whereas D and trimming came from the DNA. Within this sample are a few hundred thousand clones, with around 90% of them counted one time only. 10% to 15% of the sample is in the top ten clones.

As concerns this clone: There is no known antigen for this receptor. It has no much larger one-base neighbor in the sample; base qualities were not kept.

The cysteine opens and the phenylalanine closes a CDR3 of 15 amino acids. Only the CDR3 DNA is retained, 45 bases long and in frame from the first base. V and J are truncated by 4 bases and 4 bases respectively, leaving an intervening sequence of 15 bases. Taken from the germline V gene, the CDR1 and CDR2 loops are SGDLS and YYNGEE. Beyond this particular receptor, the publication reports: Vaccine and placebo recipients had similar non-spike TCR breadth, a finding consistent with the vaccine containing only spike. Compared with placebo recipients, Ad26.COV2.S recipients showed higher spike-specific TCR breadth (P = 0.0014). After vaccination, spike-specific CD8+ and CD4+ T cell responses were reported to show substantial breadth. It was noted by the authors that total T cell responses may have been underestimated by the TCR breadth and depth analyses. The study was not powered to compare responses between vaccine doses or regimens.

Taken with the paper, the label for treatment or condition translates to: 15 to 20 received Ad26.COV2.S at low or high dose, single or two shots; 5 received placebo; per-sample allocation not given. For vaccine and placebo recipients, repertoires were sequenced using samples collected on day 63 after the first injection. Between 29 July and 7 August 2020, Cohort 1b enrolled about two dozen adults aged 18-55 years at one site in Boston, USA. Ad26.COV2.S was a replication-incompetent adenovirus type 26 vector expressing a prefusion-stabilized SARS-CoV-2 spike protein from the original Wuhan strain. The receptor's source is a person between 18 and 65 years old who received the Ad26.COV2.S COVID-19 vaccine or a placebo. In this chain, TRBV9 is recombined with TRBJ2-1, with no confidently assigned D gene. This material consisted of peripheral blood, taken in a trial of Ad26.COV2.S vaccine versus placebo. The CDR3 loop reads CASSPMANAYNEQFF. Read as DNA, the sequence is TGTGCCAGCAGCCCGATGGCCAATGCTTACAATGAGCAGTTCTTC.